Listed below are T cell receptor beta chains from one sample, sequenced in a study of blood T cell repertoires in COVID-19. TCRdb keeps only in-frame clones here, not all; method: immunoSEQ multiplex PCR. The sample lists some 330,000 clones, roughly 86% occurring once. The sequenced material came from peripheral blood. These receptors all come from a woman aged 25 to 39 with COVID-19, enrolled during active disease. Both conserved end residues are part of each CDR3. The order of the fields is D gene, clone size, J gene, V gene, CDR3 DNA, CDR3 protein. The D gene is left open where the match is weak. Clone size is not always given. Where it is, it says once, few, many or a class for expanded clones.

D: NA; size: NA; J: TRBJ2-4; V: TRBV7-2; DNA: TGTGCCAGCAGCGTCAACAGGCTAGCCAAAAACATTCAGTACTTC; CDR3: CASSVNRLAKNIQYF
D: TRBD1; size: NA; J: TRBJ1-1; V: TRBV28; DNA: TGTGCCAGCGGCCAACCGGGACAGGGGATTTATGCTGAAGCTTTCTTT; CDR3: CASGQPGQGIYAEAFF
D: NA; size: few; J: TRBJ2-7; V: TRBV12-3/TRBV12-4; DNA: TGTGCCAGCAGTTTATCTGTCGACGAGCAGTACTTC; CDR3: CASSLSVDEQYF
D: TRBD2; size: NA; J: TRBJ2-1; V: TRBV6-1; DNA: TGTGCCAGCAGTGAAGGGACTAGCTACGAGCAGTTCTTC; CDR3: CASSEGTSYEQFF
D: NA; size: NA; J: TRBJ1-5; V: TRBV9; DNA: TGTGCCAGCAGCGGGACTGCTGGCAATCAGCCCCAGCATTTT; CDR3: CASSGTAGNQPQHF
D: NA; size: NA; J: TRBJ1-1; V: TRBV19; DNA: TGTGCCAGTAGTATGTCGCACAGCACTGAAGCTTTCTTT; CDR3: CASSMSHSTEAFF
D: TRBD1; size: NA; J: TRBJ1-2; V: TRBV5-1; DNA: TGCGCCAGCAGCGTAGGACAGGGGTATGGCTACACCTTC; CDR3: CASSVGQGYGYTF
D: NA; size: NA; J: TRBJ1-2; V: TRBV7-9; DNA: TGTGCCACCCTAGACGGCCCCTATGGCTACACCTTC; CDR3: CATLDGPYGYTF
D: TRBD2; size: NA; J: TRBJ2-3; V: TRBV5-1; DNA: TGCGCCAGCAGCCCCAATGGCCCCCCCAGCGGGATTAACACAGATACGCAGTATTTT; CDR3: CASSPNGPPSGINTDTQYF
D: NA; size: NA; J: TRBJ2-5; V: TRBV7-9; DNA: TGTGCCAGCAGCCGAGCCTTGATCGGGACCCAGTACTTC; CDR3: CASSRALIGTQYF
D: TRBD1; size: NA; J: TRBJ1-4; V: TRBV5-1; DNA: TGCGCCAGCAGCGTGCATACAGGGGGCACTAATGAAAAACTGTTTTTT; CDR3: CASSVHTGGTNEKLFF
D: NA; size: once; J: TRBJ2-5; V: TRBV5-6; DNA: TGTGCCAGCAGCTTGTCAGGGAATGCAGAGACCCAGTACTTC; CDR3: CASSLSGNAETQYF
D: NA; size: NA; J: TRBJ1-1; V: TRBV30; DNA: TGTGCCTGGACCGTCGGACATACTGAAGCTTTCTTT; CDR3: CAWTVGHTEAFF
D: TRBD2; size: NA; J: TRBJ2-1; V: TRBV27; DNA: TGTGCCAGCAGACGTAGCGGGGGGGCCTTGAACAATGAGCAGTTCTTC; CDR3: CASRRSGGALNNEQFF
D: NA; size: NA; J: TRBJ1-2; V: TRBV4-1; DNA: TGCGCCAGCAGCCAGGAGGACGGTCGGAACTATGGCTACACCTTC; CDR3: CASSQEDGRNYGYTF
D: NA; size: NA; J: TRBJ2-3; V: TRBV2; DNA: TGTGCCAGCAGCCTAGCAGACAGCACAGATACGCAGTATTTT; CDR3: CASSLADSTDTQYF
D: TRBD1; size: NA; J: TRBJ1-2; V: TRBV2; DNA: TGTGCCAGCAGCGGACAGGGGTTGGGCTACACCTTC; CDR3: CASSGQGLGYTF
D: TRBD1; size: NA; J: TRBJ2-3; V: TRBV7-3; DNA: TGTGCCAGCAGCCAAGACAGGGGACGAGGCACAGATACGCAGTATTTT; CDR3: CASSQDRGRGTDTQYF
D: TRBD1; size: NA; J: TRBJ2-2; V: TRBV2; DNA: TGTGCCAGCAGCCCACAGGGGGCGCCCACCGGGGAGCTGTTTTTT; CDR3: CASSPQGAPTGELFF
D: NA; size: NA; J: TRBJ2-7; V: TRBV4-1; DNA: TGCGCCAGCAGCCAAGATCCAGGGGCGATGTACGAGCAGTACTTC; CDR3: CASSQDPGAMYEQYF
D: TRBD2; size: NA; J: TRBJ2-3; V: TRBV5-1; DNA: TGCGCCAGCAGCTTGGGCGGGGGACCGGCAGATACGCAGTATTTT; CDR3: CASSLGGGPADTQYF
D: NA; size: few; J: TRBJ1-4; V: TRBV7-2; DNA: TGTGCCAGCAGCTTAGGTGAGGGCCGGCAGGAAAAACTGTTTTTT; CDR3: CASSLGEGRQEKLFF
D: NA; size: once; J: TRBJ1-3; V: TRBV14; DNA: TGTGCCAGCAGCCAAGTTCAGGGATGGATCTTTGGAAACACCATATATTTT; CDR3: CASSQVQGWIFGNTIYF
D: TRBD2; size: NA; J: TRBJ2-2; V: TRBV24-1; DNA: TGTGCCACCGCTAAATCCGGACTAGCGGGGGGCGCGAACACCGGGGAGCTGTTTTTT; CDR3: CATAKSGLAGGANTGELFF
D: TRBD2; size: NA; J: TRBJ2-1; V: TRBV15; DNA: TGTGCCACCAGCGGAGGGACTAGCGGCTACAATGAGCAGTTCTTC; CDR3: CATSGGTSGYNEQFF
D: TRBD1; size: NA; J: TRBJ1-6; V: TRBV19; DNA: TGTGCCAGTAGTAGGGGGGGACAGGTAAATTCACCCCTCCACTTT; CDR3: CASSRGGQVNSPLHF
D: NA; size: few; J: TRBJ2-2; V: TRBV5-1; DNA: TGCGCCAGCAGCTCTAACACCGGGGAGCTGTTTTTT; CDR3: CASSSNTGELFF
D: NA; size: NA; J: TRBJ1-5; V: TRBV4-2; DNA: TGTGCCAGCAGCCAGTCAGGGGTCCAGCCCCAGCATTTT; CDR3: CASSQSGVQPQHF
D: NA; size: NA; J: TRBJ2-7; V: TRBV30; DNA: TGTGCCACCCGAAGGCGGAATCAGGGTGGCGAGCAGTACTTC; CDR3: CATRRRNQGGEQYF
D: NA; size: NA; J: TRBJ2-2; V: TRBV10-1; DNA: TGCGCCAGCAGTGAGAGGGGTGGATACACCGGGGAGCTGTTTTTT; CDR3: CASSERGGYTGELFF